One and the same sample provided the 19 T cell receptor beta chains below, sequenced in a study of molecular identifiers for immune sequencing clone quantification. TCRdb used MiXCR to reprocess the PCR reads, holding one entry per CDR3 protein. The table lists about 36,000 distinct CDR3 sequences, about 18% of them singletons. Material: naive CD8+ T cells from blood, with Jurkat cell RNA spiked in. The subset denotes: FACS-sorted CD8+CD4-CCR7+CD45RA+ naive T cells. The receptors stem from a human donor in good health. Some libraries in this study had Jurkat cell RNA spiked in.

On this clonotype: A much larger clone lies a single base off, so this may be a read error. V is TRBV20-1 and J is TRBJ2-1; 7 bases are a match to TRBD1. Per germline, CDR1 DFQATT and CDR2 SNEGSKA (reference sequence). The CDR3 length is 13 residues. CDR3 DNA: TGCAGTGCTACAAGAGACAGGGACAATGAGCAGCTCTTC. Translated: CSATRDRDNEQLF.

This clonotype showed up many times. The chain employs TRBV4-2 and TRBJ1-1; D unclear. Germline values: CDR1 LGHNA, CDR2 YNFKEQ. Trimming removed 1 base from V and 11 bases from J, with 8 bases in between. There are 11 residues in the CDR3. The CDR3 region has the DNA TGTGCCAGCAGCCAAGGCCTGAGGGCTTTCTTT. The encoded protein is CASSQGLRAFF.

This clonotype was seen repeatedly, ten times or more. This chain links TRBV7-9 with TRBJ2-7; possible D gene TRBD1, 6 bases. The CDR3 loop spans 14 amino acids. V lost 4 bases, J lost 2 bases, and 12 bases lay in between. The germline gives CDR1 SEHNR, CDR2 FQNEAQ (reference sequence). As DNA, the CDR3 is TGTGCCAGCAGCTCTTGGGACACTCCCTACGAGCAGTACTTC. Translation: CASSSWDTPYEQYF. The whole variable domain, filled in from reference TRBV7-9 and TRBJ2-7, reads DTGVSQNPRHKITKRGQNVTFRCDPISEHNRLYWYRQTLGQGPEFLTYFQNEAQLEKSRLLSDRFSAERPKGSFSTLEIQRTEQGDSAMYLCASSSWDTPYEQYFGPGTRLTVT.

The CDR3 coding sequence is TGTGCCAGCAGCTCGACTCAGGGGACTCAGCCCCAGCATTTT. Its translation: CASSSTQGTQPQHF. This rearrangement joins TRBV7-9 to TRBJ1-5; D perhaps matches TRBD1 (6 bases). V was clipped by 4 bases and J by 6 bases, with 13 bases between them. There are 14 residues in the CDR3. Germline V lookup: CDR1 SEHNR, CDR2 FQNEAQ (reference sequence).

The chain is built from TRBV28 and TRBJ1-2, with D possibly TRBD1 on 5 matching bases. The V gene's germline CDR1 is MDHEN and CDR2 SYDVKM. The ends were cut back, 3 bases at V and 2 bases at J, with 13 bases in the middle. There are 15 residues in the CDR3. Here the CDR3 DNA reads TGTGCCAGCAGTTTTCAAGGGGTTTTCAACTATGGCTACACCTTC. Translated, it gives CASSFQGVFNYGYTF.

This clonotype was detected many times. V gene TRBV6-2 or TRBV6-3 combines with J gene TRBJ1-1; tentatively, D is TRBD1 (5 bases). V was cut by 5 bases and J by 4 bases, with 17 bases left in between. CDR3 length: 15 amino acids. Germline V gene lookup returns CDR1 MNHEY and CDR2 SVGEGT. The CDR3 sequence is CASSPNRAQGTEAFF. The CDR3 nucleotides read TGTGCCAGCAGTCCAAACCGGGCCCAGGGCACTGAAGCTTTCTTT.

A note on this clonotype: A read error may explain this, as a much larger clone is one base away. The V call is TRBV24-1, the J call TRBJ2-7; the match to TRBD2 covers 8 bases. The CDR3 loop spans 12 amino acids. Trimming at V came to 5 bases and at J to 9 bases, leaving 5 bases not matched to a gene. The germline gives CDR1 KGHDR, CDR2 SFDVKD. CDR3 region: CATSGTAGGQYF. CDR3 sequence (DNA): TGTGCCACCAGTGGTACCGCGGGGGGGCAGTACTTC.

The CDR3 DNA follows: TGCAGTGCTAGCTTCCCCGGGACAGGGGTTAGCACTGAAGCTTTCTTT. It specifies CSASFPGTGVSTEAFF. V usage is TRBV20-1 and J usage is TRBJ1-1, with 10 bases aligning to TRBD1. With V trimmed by 3 bases and J by 4 bases, 11 bases remained unmatched. Germline CDR1 is DFQATT and CDR2 is SNEGSKA (reference sequence). This CDR3 contains 16 residues.

This clonotype showed up many times. The chain employs TRBV6-2 or TRBV6-3 and TRBJ1-1; 7 bases map to TRBD1. From germline, CDR1 is MNHEY and CDR2 SVGEGT. The CDR3 consists of 16 residues. V lost 5 bases to trimming and J lost 0 bases; unmatched junction nucleotides: 9. In nucleotides, the CDR3 is TGTGCCAGCAGTCTCCAGACCGGGACAGTGAACACTGAAGCTTTCTTT. Translated, it gives CASSLQTGTVNTEAFF.

This clonotype was seen ten or more times. V gene TRBV7-2 combines with J gene TRBJ2-7; no clear D. Germline CDR1 SGHTA, CDR2 FQGNSA. V was cut by 1 base and J by 4 bases, with 11 bases left in between. This CDR3 spans 14 amino acids. CDR3 protein: CASSLGAARYEQYF. The CDR3 nucleotides are TGTGCCAGCAGCTTAGGGGCGGCCCGGTACGAGCAGTACTTC.

Many counts were recorded for this clonotype. The chain couples TRBV24-1 to TRBJ1-6, with D perhaps TRBD1 (5 bases). The V and J ends lost 0 bases and 11 bases respectively, with 10 bases between them. Germline CDR1 is KGHDR and CDR2 is SFDVKD. This CDR3 has 14 residues. The CDR3 region is CATSDLGGLAPLHF. Written as DNA, the CDR3 is TGTGCCACCAGTGATTTGGGGGGTCTGGCACCCCTCCACTTT.

The V call is TRBV15, the J call TRBJ2-1, with D perhaps TRBD2 (6 bases). Germline CDR1 reads LNHNV; CDR2 reads YYDKDF (reference sequence). V shed 5 bases and J shed 4 bases, with 15 bases lying between them. This CDR3 is built from 15 residues. As DNA, the CDR3 is TGTGCCACCAGCGGCGGGACGGTGGGATACAATGAGCAGTTCTTC. It is translated as CATSGGTVGYNEQFF.

This clonotype is labeled as medium-sized. The chain links TRBV7-3 to TRBJ2-1, with D hard to call. This CDR3 is 14 amino acids long. Germline-derived CDR1 and CDR2 are SGHTA and FQGTGA. Trimming removed 3 bases from V and 10 bases from J, with 16 bases in between. Written as DNA, the CDR3 is TGTGCCAGCAGCTTGTCCCCGGGCCTAGGAGAGCAGTTCTTC. Its protein product is CASSLSPGLGEQFF. Supplemented by reference TRBV7-3 and TRBJ2-1, the full variable domain reads GAGVSQTPSNKVTEKGKYVELRCDPISGHTALYWYRQSLGQGPEFLIYFQGTGAADDSGLPNDRFFAVRPEGSVSTLKIQRTERGDSAVYLCASSLSPGLGEQFFGPGTRLTVL.

This clonotype has a count of ten or more. This chain joins TRBV4-3 and TRBJ2-6; D gene ambiguous. This CDR3 has 15 residues. Germline V gene data show CDR1 as LGHNA and CDR2 as YSLEER. Deletions cut 4 bases from V and 1 base from J, with 8 bases between. CDR3 region: CASSPIVSGANVLTF. As DNA, the CDR3 is TGCGCCAGCAGCCCGATTGTTTCTGGGGCCAACGTCCTGACTTTC.

This clonotype was found many times. The chain joins TRBV20-1 to TRBJ1-5, with D possibly TRBD1 on 5 matching bases. V lost 5 bases to trimming and J lost 7 bases, with 12 bases between them. The CDR3 is 12 amino acids. Germline CDR1 DFQATT, CDR2 SNEGSKA (reference sequence). The DNA of the CDR3 is TGCAGTGCTCCAGGGAGCGGCCAGCCCCAGCATTTT. Encoded protein: CSAPGSGQPQHF.

The sample holds many counts of this clonotype. V is TRBV2 and J is TRBJ1-1, with D hard to call. The CDR3 contains 11 residues. V lost 8 bases, J lost 8 bases, and 12 bases lay in between. Germline CDR1 and CDR2: SNHLY and FYNNEI. In DNA form, the CDR3 reads TGTGCCAGCGTTTTTCAAGTAGAAGCTTTCTTT. Translation gives CASVFQVEAFF.

This clonotype has ten or more counts. The chain is built from TRBV28 and TRBJ2-3, with 8 bases matching TRBD2. J lost 1 base, V lost 4 bases, and 13 bases had no gene match. The germline CDR1 and CDR2 sequences are MDHEN and SYDVKM. The CDR3 is 18 residues long. The CDR3 DNA follows: TGTGCCAGCAGTTCGCCGAGACTAGCGATTCACCGCACAGATACGCAGTATTTT. Translated: CASSSPRLAIHRTDTQYF.

This clonotype was counted at least ten times. This chain uses TRBV5-1 with TRBJ2-2; possible D gene TRBD2, 5 bases. This CDR3 has 14 residues. Looked up from germline, CDR1 is SGHRS and CDR2 is YFSETQ. V was trimmed by 4 bases and J by 3 bases, leaving 10 bases between them. The CDR3 DNA reads TGCGCCAGCAGCCCTCTTAGCGACACCGGGGAGCTGTTTTTT. Its protein product is CASSPLSDTGELFF.

The table lists this clonotype with many counts. The V call is TRBV9, the J call TRBJ2-1; TRBD1 or TRBD2 may be the D gene (6 bases each). The germline V gene encodes CDR1 SGDLS and CDR2 YYNGEE. The CDR3 is 15 amino acids. With 7 bases removed from V and 3 bases from J, the gap between germline ends came to 17 bases. CDR3 protein: CASESAEGGYNEQFF. The CDR3 coding sequence is TGTGCCAGCGAATCGGCGGAGGGGGGCTACAATGAGCAGTTCTTC.